These T cell receptor beta chains were read from a single sample in a study of cytomegalovirus exposure and HLA in healthy donors. TCRdb's copy holds only in-frame clones and misses some; the assay was immunoSEQ multiplex PCR. Of some 160,000 clones listed, almost 75% are singletons. Sample: PBMCs. The receptors come from a young woman in good health and CMV-seropositive. CDR3s include the opening cysteine and the closing phenylalanine or tryptophan. A D gene is named only where the DNA matches it firmly. Clone size, where shown, is once, few, many, or a class for clones that have expanded.

CDR3aa,CDR3nt,d_gene,v_gene,abundance,j_gene
CASSLDLGVDTQYF,TGTGCCAGCAGCTTAGACCTTGGAGTAGATACGCAGTATTTT,.,TRBV11-2,.,TRBJ2-3
CASSFGKQPQHF,TGTGCCAGCAGCTTCGGGAAGCAGCCCCAGCATTTT,.,TRBV5-6,.,TRBJ1-5
CASSFAQGRQETQYF,TGTGCCAGCAGCTTCGCTCAGGGGCGGCAAGAGACCCAGTACTTC,.,TRBV7-9,.,TRBJ2-5
CASSLVLRQGGRGNEQFF,TGCGCCAGCAGCTTGGTCTTGAGACAGGGAGGACGAGGCAATGAGCAGTTCTTC,.,TRBV5-1,.,TRBJ2-1
CASSVATSGGARSYNEQFF,TGTGCCAGCAGCGTAGCTACTAGCGGGGGGGCCCGCTCCTACAATGAGCAGTTCTTC,TRBD2,TRBV9,few,TRBJ2-1
CASIQQGTSTDTQYF,TGTGCCAGCATCCAACAGGGGACTAGCACAGATACGCAGTATTTT,.,TRBV6-5,.,TRBJ2-3
CASSPGGGWETQYF,TGTGCCAGCAGCCCCGGGGGGGGGTGGGAGACCCAGTACTTC,TRBD2,TRBV5-5,.,TRBJ2-5
CASSELGGMKETQYF,TGTGCCAGCAGTGAACTCGGGGGGATGAAAGAGACCCAGTACTTC,TRBD2,TRBV6-1,.,TRBJ2-5
CASSRDYPSTDTQYF,TGTGCCAGCAGTCGGGACTACCCTAGCACAGATACGCAGTATTTT,TRBD2,TRBV6-5,.,TRBJ2-3
CASSENRARGYTF,TGTGCCAGCAGTGAAAACAGGGCGCGTGGCTACACCTTC,.,TRBV25-1,.,TRBJ1-2
CASKLELGSSYNSPLHF,TGTGCCAGCAAGCTTGAGTTAGGGAGCTCCTATAATTCACCCCTCCACTTT,.,TRBV7-8,few,TRBJ1-6
CASSSVNNSPLHF,TGTGCCAGCAGCTCAGTGAATAATTCACCCCTCCACTTT,.,TRBV11-2,.,TRBJ1-6
CASSLSPSFQGLRGTEAFF,TGTGCCAGCAGTTTATCGCCATCGTTCCAGGGACTCCGGGGCACTGAAGCTTTCTTT,.,TRBV27,.,TRBJ1-1
CASSRRDSSTDTQYF,TGTGCCAGCAGCAGACGGGACAGTAGCACAGATACGCAGTATTTT,TRBD1,TRBV9,.,TRBJ2-3
CASSLVAGGANQYF,TGCGCCAGCAGCTTGGTAGCGGGGGGGGCGAATCAGTACTTC,TRBD2,TRBV5-1,.,TRBJ2-4
CASSLGALPVKNSPLHF,TGTGCCAGCAGCTTAGGCGCCCTCCCAGTAAAGAATTCACCCCTCCACTTT,.,TRBV13,.,TRBJ1-6
CASRMDRTGPSTEAFF,TGTGCCAGCAGGATGGATCGGACAGGGCCTAGCACTGAAGCTTTCTTT,TRBD1,TRBV28,.,TRBJ1-1
CASSMGQGAITEAFF,TGTGCCAGTAGTATGGGACAGGGGGCGATCACTGAAGCTTTCTTT,TRBD1,TRBV19,.,TRBJ1-1
CASLGGVTNTEAFF,TGTGCCAGCCTAGGGGGCGTAACGAACACTGAAGCTTTCTTT,TRBD1,TRBV6-5,.,TRBJ1-1
CASSVSGGAFEQYF,TGTGCCAGCTCAGTTAGCGGGGGGGCTTTCGAGCAGTACTTC,TRBD2,TRBV18,few,TRBJ2-7
CASSVGYGNSYEQYF,TGTGCCAGCAGTGTCGGATACGGGAACTCCTACGAGCAGTACTTC,.,TRBV2,.,TRBJ2-7
CASSSGLVNEQFF,TGTGCCAGCAGCTCCGGACTAGTCAATGAGCAGTTCTTC,TRBD2,TRBV7-3,.,TRBJ2-1
CASSLGQAVNEQFF,TGTGCCAGCAGCTTGGGACAGGCTGTTAATGAGCAGTTCTTC,.,TRBV5-4,.,TRBJ2-1
CASSLGQHQETQYF,TGTGCCAGCAGCCTTGGACAGCACCAAGAGACCCAGTACTTC,.,TRBV7-2,.,TRBJ2-5
CASSLEGWEGYTF,TGTGCCAGCAGCTTAGAAGGGTGGGAGGGCTACACCTTC,.,TRBV13,few,TRBJ1-2
CASTLDRNGYTF,TGTGCCAGCACTCTGGACAGAAATGGCTACACCTTC,.,TRBV5-4,few,TRBJ1-2
CSSSFDPGQGADEQYF,TGTTCCAGCAGCTTTGATCCGGGACAGGGGGCCGACGAGCAGTACTTC,TRBD1,TRBV7-9,.,TRBJ2-7
CASSYEGAVGETQYF,TGTGCCAGCAGTTATGAGGGGGCCGTGGGCGAGACCCAGTACTTC,TRBD1,TRBV13,.,TRBJ2-5
CAWAGRRQQSSGNTIYF,TGTGCCTGGGCCGGGAGGCGCCAGCAGTCTTCTGGAAACACCATATATTTT,.,TRBV30,.,TRBJ1-3
CATIGGGVNTKAFF,TGTGCCACTATAGGCGGGGGGGTGAACACTAAAGCTTTCTTT,.,TRBV10-3,.,TRBJ1-1
CASSPRVRFGGYTF,TGTGCCAGCAGCCCCAGGGTGCGATTCGGTGGCTACACCTTC,.,TRBV28,.,TRBJ1-2
CASSVTPGQPEAFF,TGTGCCAGCAGCGTAACCCCGGGACAGCCTGAAGCTTTCTTT,TRBD1,TRBV9,.,TRBJ1-1
CASSLGGGPAEAFF,TGTGCCAGCAGCTTAGGAGGGGGTCCGGCTGAAGCTTTCTTT,.,TRBV7-8,.,TRBJ1-1
CASDRESYNEQFF,TGTGCCTCCGACAGGGAGAGCTACAATGAGCAGTTCTTC,TRBD1,TRBV30,few,TRBJ2-1
CASSVASGGRYTQYF,TGTGCCAGCAGCGTCGCTAGCGGGGGGCGGTATACGCAGTATTTT,TRBD2,TRBV9,.,TRBJ2-3
CASSASDRAETQYF,TGTGCCAGCAGCGCCTCGGACAGGGCAGAGACCCAGTACTTC,TRBD1,TRBV5-6,few,TRBJ2-5
CASSLTIPAAAGVNEQFF,TGTGCCAGCAGCTTAACCATCCCGGCGGCCGCCGGTGTGAATGAGCAGTTCTTC,.,TRBV7-3,few,TRBJ2-1
CASRDRAYGYTF,TGTGCCAGTAGAGACAGGGCGTATGGCTACACCTTC,TRBD1,TRBV19,.,TRBJ1-2
CASGGGDTDTQYF,TGTGCCAGCGGCGGGGGAGACACAGATACGCAGTATTTT,TRBD2,TRBV6-5,.,TRBJ2-3
CARKERDTHSYEQYF,TGTGCCAGGAAGGAGAGGGACACCCACTCCTACGAGCAGTACTTC,.,TRBV5-4,.,TRBJ2-7
CSVVPADREEETQYF,TGCAGCGTTGTCCCAGCCGACAGGGAGGAGGAGACCCAGTACTTC,.,TRBV29-1,.,TRBJ2-5
CASSSGMLNTEAFF,TGCGCCAGCAGCTCGGGGATGTTGAACACTGAAGCTTTCTTT,.,TRBV5-1,once,TRBJ1-1
CASSLTLGLGFGNEQFF,TGTGCCAGCAGCTTAACTCTAGGACTAGGGTTTGGAAATGAGCAGTTCTTC,TRBD2,TRBV7-3,.,TRBJ2-1
CASQTFLAGGFLEQFF,TGTGCCAGCCAAACGTTTCTAGCGGGGGGCTTTCTTGAGCAGTTCTTC,TRBD2,TRBV19,.,TRBJ2-1
CASLRQGVNQPQHF,TGTGCCAGTCTGCGTCAGGGGGTGAATCAGCCCCAGCATTTT,TRBD1,TRBV19,few,TRBJ1-5
CASSDQTSARGETQYF,TGTGCCAGCAGTGATCAGACTAGCGCGAGGGGGGAGACCCAGTACTTC,TRBD2,TRBV2,few,TRBJ2-5
CATRSGQGEKLFF,TGTGCCACGAGGTCCGGACAGGGAGAAAAACTGTTTTTT,TRBD1,TRBV15,.,TRBJ1-4
CASSYSNPVKYEQYF,TGTGCCAGCAGTTACTCGAATCCAGTCAAGTACGAGCAGTACTTC,.,TRBV6-5,.,TRBJ2-7
CSSSVTEDYTF,TGTTCCAGCAGCGTGACAGAGGACTACACCTTC,.,TRBV7-9,.,TRBJ1-2